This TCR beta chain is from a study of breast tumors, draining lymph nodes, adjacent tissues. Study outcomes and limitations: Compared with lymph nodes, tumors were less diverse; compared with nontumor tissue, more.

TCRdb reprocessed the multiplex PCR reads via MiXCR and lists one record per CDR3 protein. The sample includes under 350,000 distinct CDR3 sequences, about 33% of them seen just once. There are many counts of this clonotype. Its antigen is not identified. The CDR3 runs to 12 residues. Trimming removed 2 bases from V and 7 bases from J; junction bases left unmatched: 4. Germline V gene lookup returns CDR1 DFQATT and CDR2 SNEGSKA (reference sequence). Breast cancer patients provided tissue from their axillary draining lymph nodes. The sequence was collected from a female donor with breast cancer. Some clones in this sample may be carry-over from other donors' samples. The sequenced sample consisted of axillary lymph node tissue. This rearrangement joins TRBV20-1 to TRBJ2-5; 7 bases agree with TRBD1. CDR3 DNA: TGCAGTGCTAGACACAGGGGCGGGACCCAGTACTTC. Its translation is CSARHRGGTQYF.